This T cell receptor (beta chain) appears in the sequencing data of a study of control samples from healthy donors and cancer patients (dated by TCRdb to about 2020). Regarding this clone: What this receptor recognizes is not known. No qualities accompany the bases; no much larger clone lies one base away.

From the cysteine up to the phenylalanine, the CDR3 has a length of 16 residues. CDR3 DNA is the only sequence kept; it has 48 bases, read in frame from the first base. The V end loses 5 bases and the J end loses 1 base, and a stretch of 12 bases separates them. According to the germline V gene, CDR1 reads SNHLY and CDR2 reads FYNNEI. The library was generated by the immunoSEQ multiplex PCR assay. Here the immuneACCESS table is served through TCRdb, limited to in-frame sequences with V and J called. Missing clones are a known gap in these copies; in checked studies unresolved V genes cover under half, and the rest lacks a known reason. The sample table shows 200,000 or so clones, and about 91% are seen once. Clones ranked in the top ten supply approximately 2% of the sample.

The rearrangement joined TRBV2 to TRBJ1-6; a weak D assignment points to TRBD1 (5 bases agree). The sample taken for sequencing was blood. This clonotype was obtained from a man in his thirties or forties in good health. The CDR3 amino acid sequence is: CASSSEGKSYNSPLHF. The DNA is TGTGCCAGCAGTTCCGAGGGGAAGTCCTATAATTCACCCCTCCACTTT.